A single sample gave rise to the 16 T cell receptor beta chains below, sequenced in a study of T cells in Graves' hyperthyroidism and ophthalmopathy. What was amplified from RNA transcripts were TCR beta CDR3 regions. A set of HTBI primers served as the primers for a first-round RT-PCR of the TCR CDR3. TCRdb analysed the multiplex PCR reads with MiXCR anew, one entry per CDR3 protein. Of fewer than 700,000 distinct CDR3 sequences in the sample, roughly 18% were seen once. Material: blood. Every receptor here comes from a woman aged 18-29 years with Graves' ophthalmopathy.

The gene calls are TRBV11-2 and TRBJ2-2; the match to TRBD2 covers 10 bases. J gave up 4 bases and V 8 bases, and 10 bases lay outside the gene matches. Germline V gene lookup returns CDR1 SGHAT and CDR2 FQNNGV. The CDR3 is 16 amino acids. The CDR3 reads CASGPSGGASTGELFF. The DNA of the CDR3 is TGTGCCAGCGGCCCGAGCGGGGGGGCGAGCACCGGGGAGCTGTTTTTT.

This clonotype was observed many times. Written as DNA, the CDR3 is TGTGCCAGCAGTTACTCGGTGCCTAGCGGGAGGTGTAATGAGCAGTTCTTC. Translated: CASSYSVPSGRCNEQFF. The chain is built from TRBV6-8 and TRBJ2-1, with 11 bases matching TRBD2. The CDR3 is made up of 17 amino acids. V shed 0 bases and J 7 bases; nucleotides not matched to a gene: 8. Looked up from germline, CDR1 is MNHGY and CDR2 is SAAAGT.

The chain's CDR3 is CSATTQVNTEAFF. The DNA of the CDR3 is TGCAGCGCCACGACGCAGGTGAACACTGAAGCTTTCTTT. The J gene is TRBJ1-1, the V gene TRBV29-1; no clear D gene. V was trimmed by 7 bases and J by 0 bases, leaving 12 bases between them. In germline, CDR1 is SQVTM, CDR2 ANQGSEA. This CDR3 contains 13 residues.

This clonotype was counted ten times or more. V gene TRBV6-1 combines with J gene TRBJ2-7; 9 nucleotides line up with TRBD2. The CDR3 spans 14 residues. CDR1 and CDR2 from the germline V gene are MNHNS and SASEGT. V lost 4 bases, J lost 6 bases, and 7 bases stayed unmatched. CDR3 in DNA: TGTGCCAGCAGTGTAGCGGGAGATAGGCTCGAGCAGTACTTC. As protein: CASSVAGDRLEQYF.

Only a few counts were recorded for this clonotype. The rearrangement joins TRBV24-1 to TRBJ1-2; a weak D match, TRBD1 (6 bases). Germline loops: CDR1 KGHDR, CDR2 SFDVKD. CDR3 length: 14 residues. V was trimmed by 2 bases and J by 0 bases, leaving 6 bases between them. The CDR3 protein is CATSDWTANYGYTF. The CDR3 nucleotides read TGTGCCACCAGTGATTGGACAGCTAACTATGGCTACACCTTC.

This clonotype was picked up many times. The gene calls are TRBV7-2 and TRBJ2-5; no definite D call. V lost 3 bases to trimming and J lost 5 bases, with 10 bases between them. Per germline, CDR1 SGHTA and CDR2 FQGNSA. The CDR3 is 13 amino acids. The CDR3 reads CASSLNTVETQYF. CDR3 nucleotides: TGTGCCAGCAGCTTGAATACAGTGGAGACCCAGTACTTC.

This clonotype occurred a few times. This chain joins TRBV19 and TRBJ1-5; D might be TRBD1 (5 bases). Trimming took off 3 bases at V and 1 base at J, with 16 bases between the two ends. Per the germline V gene, CDR1 is LNHDA and CDR2 is SQIVND (reference sequence). The CDR3 totals 17 residues. CDR3 sequence reads: CASSMAGGRDSNQPQHF. The CDR3 DNA sequence: TGTGCCAGTAGTATGGCGGGAGGCAGGGACAGCAATCAGCCCCAGCATTTT.

This clonotype has a handful of counts. J is TRBJ1-1 and V is TRBV5-6; D ambiguous. The germline gives CDR1 SGHDT, CDR2 YYEEEE. The V end lost 0 bases, the J end lost 6 bases, and 6 bases lay between the germline ends. This CDR3 has 12 residues. This CDR3 is CASSLGKAEAFF. As DNA, the CDR3 is TGTGCCAGCAGCTTGGGGAAGGCTGAAGCTTTCTTT.

This clonotype was picked up many times. The genes are TRBV18 and TRBJ2-1; TRBD1 agrees at 7 bases. With 8 bases clipped from V and 7 bases from J, the junction kept 8 bases outside the gene matches. Germline V gives CDR1 KGHSH, CDR2 LQKENI. This CDR3 has 13 amino acids. CDR3 in DNA: TGTGCCAGCACAAGACAGGGAGCAAATGAGCAGTTCTTC. Its protein is CASTRQGANEQFF. Based on the CDR3 plus reference TRBV18 and TRBJ2-1, the full variable domain is NAGVMQNPRHLVRRRGQEARLRCSPMKGHSHVYWYRQLPEEGLKFMVYLQKENIIDESGMPKERFSAEFPKEGPSILRIQQVVRGDSAAYFCASTRQGANEQFFGPGTRLTVL.

This clonotype was counted only a few times. Relative to the germline gene, one junction end is altered; a read error may explain this. CDR3 sequence reads: CASRIPGQGRNEQFF. For the CDR3, the DNA is TGCGCCAGCAGGATCCCGGGACAGGGGAGGAATGAGCAGTTCTTT. The chain uses TRBV4-1 and TRBJ2-1, with 10 nucleotides matching TRBD1. The CDR3 is 15 residues long. Looked up from germline, CDR1 is MGHRA and CDR2 is YSYEKL.

The table lists this clonotype with a few counts. The genes are TRBV10-3 and TRBJ1-2; TRBD1 matches 10 bases. The CDR3 runs to 15 residues. Germline CDR1 is ENHRY and CDR2 is SYGVKD. The J segment lost 5 bases and the V segment lost 2 bases, leaving 5 bases of the junction unmatched. CDR3 amino acids: CAISEPGTGEYGYTF. The DNA of the CDR3 is TGTGCCATCAGTGAGCCCGGGACAGGGGAATATGGCTACACCTTC.

This clonotype was found a few times. The V gene is TRBV6-1, the J gene TRBJ1-1; tentative D call: TRBD1 (6 bases). Looked up from germline, CDR1 is MNHNS and CDR2 is SASEGT. The CDR3 is 14 residues long. Deletions cut 7 bases from V and 0 bases from J, with 12 bases between. The CDR3 loop reads CASKSGTMNTEAFF. The CDR3 region has the DNA TGTGCCAGCAAATCCGGGACAATGAACACTGAAGCTTTCTTT.

At least ten counts were recorded for this clonotype. The chain uses TRBV6-1 and TRBJ1-1, with D tentatively TRBD1 (5 bases). This CDR3 has 13 amino acids. Trimming removed 8 bases at V and 1 base at J, with 11 bases between. Germline CDR1 and CDR2: MNHNS and SASEGT. This CDR3 is CASARGENTEAFF. The DNA for the CDR3 is TGTGCCAGCGCGAGAGGGGAGAACACTGAAGCTTTCTTT.

This clonotype was observed many times. The CDR3 loop reads CASSYGAGGSYEQYF. DNA of the CDR3: TGTGCCAGCAGCTATGGGGCAGGGGGTTCCTACGAGCAGTACTTC. The rearrangement joins TRBV11-2 to TRBJ2-7, with 7 bases that match TRBD1. V was pared by 4 bases and J by 1 base, with 7 bases of the junction left unmatched. This CDR3 comprises 15 residues. The germline V gene encodes CDR1 SGHAT and CDR2 FQNNGV.

This clonotype showed up many times. The genes are TRBV5-1 and TRBJ1-1; tentatively, D is TRBD1 (5 bases). CDR1 and CDR2 from the germline V gene are SGHRS and YFSETQ. The CDR3 contains 14 residues. V lost 4 bases and J lost 3, with 13 bases in between. CDR3 residues: CASSRERGYTEAFF. CDR3 DNA sequence: TGCGCCAGCAGCCGCGAGCGGGGGTACACTGAAGCTTTCTTT.

The chain employs TRBV3-1 and TRBJ1-3; D uncertain. V gave up 1 base and J gave up 4 bases, with 17 bases separating them. The CDR3 runs to 17 residues. Per germline, CDR1 LGHDT and CDR2 YNNKEL (reference sequence). CDR3 coding DNA: TGTGCCAGCAGCCAAGTTCGCTTTTCTCTAGGAGGAAACACCATATATTTT. Translated: CASSQVRFSLGGNTIYF. Filled out from reference TRBV3-1 and TRBJ1-3, the complete variable domain reads DTAVSQTPKYLVTQMGNDKSIKCEQNLGHDTMYWYKQDSKKFLKIMFSYNNKELIINETVPNRFSPKSPDKAHLNLHINSLELGDSAVYFCASSQVRFSLGGNTIYFGEGSWLTVV.